This T cell receptor beta chain came from a study of cytomegalovirus exposure and HLA in healthy donors. Study-level background: The 110 or so validation repertoires used the same platform as the approximately 670 first-cohort repertoires, a later analysis reported. Study outcomes and limitations: In a later analysis, first-cohort TCR clusters were found to tend to co-occur in the 120 validation repertoires. High sensitivity and specificity were reportedly achieved when the classifier diagnosed cytomegalovirus status.

TCRdb's table, derived via immunoSEQ multiplex PCR, lists solely in-frame clones and lacks some. The sample yields more than 100,000 clones, roughly 90% seen once. From germline, CDR1 is SGHRS and CDR2 YFSETQ. Trimming cost V 4 bases and J 0 bases, with 11 bases left between them. This CDR3 is 14 amino acids long. Separate from the roughly 700-subject first cohort was the approximately 110-subject validation cohort, to which the donors belonged. On this clone itself: Its target is unknown.

The J gene is TRBJ2-7, the V gene TRBV5-1, with D possibly TRBD2 on 6 matching bases. Sequences were obtained from PBMCs. The receptor was derived from a woman between 18 and 30 years old in good health and CMV-seropositive. CDR3 sequence: CASSPGVSSYEQYF. CDR3 nucleotides: TGCGCCAGCAGCCCGGGAGTGAGCTCCTACGAGCAGTACTTC.